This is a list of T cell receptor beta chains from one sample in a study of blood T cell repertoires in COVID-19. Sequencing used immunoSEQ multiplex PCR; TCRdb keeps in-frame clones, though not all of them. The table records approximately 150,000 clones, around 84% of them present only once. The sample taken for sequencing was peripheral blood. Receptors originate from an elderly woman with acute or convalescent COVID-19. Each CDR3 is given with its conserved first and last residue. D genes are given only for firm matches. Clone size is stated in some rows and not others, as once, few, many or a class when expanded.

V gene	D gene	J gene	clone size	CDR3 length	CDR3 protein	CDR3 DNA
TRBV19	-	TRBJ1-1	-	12	CASSGRRTEAFF	TGTGCCAGTAGTGGGCGCCGCACTGAAGCTTTCTTT
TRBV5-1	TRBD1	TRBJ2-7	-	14	CASSLRQGAYEQYF	TGCGCCAGCAGCTTGAGGCAGGGGGCCTACGAGCAGTACTTC
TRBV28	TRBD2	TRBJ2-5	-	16	CASSFPVAGNKETQYF	TGTGCCAGCAGTTTTCCGGTAGCGGGTAACAAAGAGACCCAGTACTTC
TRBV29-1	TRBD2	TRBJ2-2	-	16	CSVPRTSGYNTGELFF	TGCAGCGTCCCCCGGACTAGCGGGTATAACACCGGGGAGCTGTTTTTT
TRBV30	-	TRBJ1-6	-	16	CAWSVELGARNSPLHF	TGTGCCTGGAGTGTAGAGCTGGGGGCTCGTAATTCACCCCTCCACTTT
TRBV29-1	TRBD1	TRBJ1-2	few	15	CSVESSGTGIDGYTF	TGCAGCGTTGAGAGTTCCGGGACAGGGATCGATGGCTACACCTTC
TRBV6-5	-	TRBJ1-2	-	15	CASSYSPGSNYGYTF	TGTGCCAGCAGTTACTCACCAGGGTCTAACTATGGCTACACCTTC
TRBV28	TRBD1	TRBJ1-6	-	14	CASSRQGGNSPLHF	TGTGCCAGTTCGAGGCAGGGGGGTAATTCACCCCTCCACTTT
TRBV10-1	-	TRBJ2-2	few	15	CASSHGRENTGELFF	TGCGCCAGCAGTCACGGGAGAGAGAACACCGGGGAGCTGTTTTTT
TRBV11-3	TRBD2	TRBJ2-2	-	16	CASSLVLAGDTGELFF	TGTGCCAGCAGCTTAGTGCTAGCGGGGGATACCGGGGAGCTGTTTTTT
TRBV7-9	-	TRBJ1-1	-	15	CASSTRQFQNTEAFF	TGTGCCAGCAGTACCAGGCAGTTCCAGAACACTGAAGCTTTCTTT
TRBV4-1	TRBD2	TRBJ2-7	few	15	CASSQERLAGGEQYF	TGCGCCAGCAGCCAAGAACGACTAGCGGGAGGCGAGCAGTACTTC
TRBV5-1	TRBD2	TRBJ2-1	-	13	CASSSELAGGLFF	TGCGCCAGCAGCTCGGAGCTAGCGGGAGGGTTGTTCTTC
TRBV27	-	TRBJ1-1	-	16	CASSFSGAGTYTEAFF	TGTGCCAGCAGTTTTAGCGGGGCAGGGACATACACTGAAGCTTTCTTT
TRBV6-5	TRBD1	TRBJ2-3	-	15	CASSLTGTGSDTQYF	TGTGCCAGCAGCCTTACCGGGACAGGGAGCGATACGCAGTATTTT
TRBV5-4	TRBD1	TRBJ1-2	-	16	CASTNSRQTGGTGYTF	TGTGCCAGCACCAACTCGCGACAGACAGGGGGCACCGGCTACACCTTC
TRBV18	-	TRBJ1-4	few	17	CASSQSSQGLTNEKLFF	TGTGCCAGCTCACAGTCCAGCCAGGGGTTAACTAATGAAAAACTGTTTTTT
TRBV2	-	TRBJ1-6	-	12	CAGRRDNSPLHF	TGTGCCGGCCGACGGGATAATTCACCCCTCCACTTT
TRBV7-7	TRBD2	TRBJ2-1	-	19	CASSLAGLAGSLSYNEQFF	TGTGCTAGCAGCTTAGCGGGGCTAGCGGGAAGCCTCTCCTACAATGAGCAGTTCTTC
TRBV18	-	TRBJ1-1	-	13	CASSPDKNTEAFF	TGTGCCAGCTCCCCGGACAAGAACACTGAAGCTTTCTTT
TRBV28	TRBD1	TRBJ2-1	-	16	CASSIGGQGRLNEQFF	TGTGCCAGCAGTATTGGCGGACAGGGGAGATTAAATGAGCAGTTCTTC
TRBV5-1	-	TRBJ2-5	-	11	CASSSVETQYF	TGCGCCAGCAGCTCGGTAGAGACCCAGTACTTC
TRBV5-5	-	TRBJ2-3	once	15	CASSLGAGGADTQYF	TGTGCCAGCAGCTTGGGAGCTGGGGGCGCAGATACGCAGTATTTT
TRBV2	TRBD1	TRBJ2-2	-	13	CASRKTGAGELFF	TGTGCCAGCAGGAAGACAGGGGCCGGGGAGCTGTTTTTT
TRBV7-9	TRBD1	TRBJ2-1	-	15	CASSPGQSTYNEQFF	TGTGCCAGCAGCCCGGGACAGTCCACCTACAATGAGCAGTTCTTC
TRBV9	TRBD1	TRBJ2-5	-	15	CASSPGTGVKETQYF	TGTGCCAGCAGCCCCGGGACAGGGGTAAAGGAGACCCAGTACTTC
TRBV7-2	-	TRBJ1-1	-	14	CASSIQGLVTEAFF	TGTGCCAGCAGCATACAGGGTTTGGTCACTGAAGCTTTCTTT
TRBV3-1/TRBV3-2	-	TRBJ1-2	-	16	CASSGSGSRVYYGYTF	TGTGCCAGCAGTGGGTCCGGGTCCCGCGTCTATTATGGCTACACCTTC
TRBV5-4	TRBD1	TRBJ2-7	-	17	CASSFLKSGGFSYEQYF	TGTGCCAGCAGCTTCTTGAAATCAGGGGGATTCTCCTACGAGCAGTACTTC
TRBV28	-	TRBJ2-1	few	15	CATLQGGSSYNEQFF	TGTGCCACTCTACAGGGCGGGAGCTCCTACAATGAGCAGTTCTTC
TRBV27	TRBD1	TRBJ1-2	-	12	CASRAGGGGYTF	TGTGCCAGCAGGGCAGGGGGCGGTGGCTACACCTTC
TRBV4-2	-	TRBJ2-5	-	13	CASSQNGAETQYF	TGTGCCAGCAGCCAGAATGGAGCAGAGACCCAGTACTTC
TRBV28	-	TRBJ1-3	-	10	CASSSSVLHF	TGTGCCAGCAGTTCGTCGGTTCTGCATTTT
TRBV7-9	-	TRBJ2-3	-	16	CASSPRTASRGDTQYF	TGTGCCAGCAGCCCCCGGACAGCTTCTCGGGGAGATACGCAGTATTTT
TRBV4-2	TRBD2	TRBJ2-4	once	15	CASSLSGTTQNIQYF	TGTGCCAGCAGCCTCTCCGGGACTACCCAAAACATTCAGTACTTC
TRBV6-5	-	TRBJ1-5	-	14	CASSYSRTNQPQHF	TGTGCCAGCAGTTACTCGAGGACAAATCAGCCCCAGCATTTT
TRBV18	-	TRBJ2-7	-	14	CASSPPSRGDEQYF	TGTGCCAGCTCACCACCCAGCAGGGGAGACGAGCAGTACTTC